This entry lists 24 T cell receptor beta chains sequenced from one sample in a study of identical twins. One entry per CDR3 protein, called by TCRdb with MiXCR from the 5' RACE reads. The table records about 470,000 distinct CDR3 sequences, approximately 25% of them present only once. The same specimen was also included in a second study, on T cells expressing NK-cell markers.

The sequencing sample was made of CD4+ T cells sorted from blood. The source of these receptors is a woman aged 18-35 years in good health.

The sample holds a few counts of this clonotype. The chain is built from TRBV6-1 and TRBJ1-4; D unclear. Germline V gene data show CDR1 as MNHNS and CDR2 as SASEGT. Trimming shortened V by 4 bases and J by 5 bases, and 11 bases separated the two germline ends. The CDR3 consists of 14 residues. Here the CDR3 reads CASSATNKNEKLFF. The CDR3 DNA sequence: TGTGCCAGCAGTGCCACAAATAAAAATGAAAAACTGTTTTTT.

This rearrangement joins TRBV28 to TRBJ1-2; TRBD1 might be the D (6 bases). Germline lookup yields CDR1 MDHEN and CDR2 SYDVKM. This CDR3 is built from 12 residues. Trimming left V 6 bases short and J 8 bases short, with 13 bases between. Written as DNA, the CDR3 is TGTGCCAGCAGAAGTACAGGGTCCGGCTACACCTTC. Translation: CASRSTGSGYTF.

This clonotype came up a few times. This chain connects TRBV28 to TRBJ2-3, with 12 bases matching TRBD2. The ends lost 8 bases at V and 2 bases at J; junction bases unmatched: 11. Germline V gene sequence: CDR1 MDHEN, CDR2 SYDVKM. The CDR3 is made up of 17 amino acids. CDR3 loop: CASAGTSGFASTDTQYF. The DNA of the CDR3 is TGTGCCAGCGCCGGGACTAGCGGGTTCGCGTCCACAGATACGCAGTATTTT.

This sequence joins TRBV10-3 and TRBJ2-3; D uncertain. The V end lost 9 bases, the J end lost 6 bases, and 10 bases lay between the germline ends. Germline CDR1 reads ENHRY; CDR2 reads SYGVKD. The CDR3 loop spans 11 amino acids. Here the CDR3 DNA reads TGTGCCATTCGTCGTGGGGATACGCAGTATTTT. Protein: CAIRRGDTQYF.

At least ten counts were recorded for this clonotype. The genes are TRBV5-1 and TRBJ1-3, with D possibly TRBD1 on 5 matching bases. The CDR3 consists of 15 residues. V gave up 4 bases and J gave up 0 bases, with 11 bases separating them. Germline V gene data show CDR1 as SGHRS and CDR2 as YFSETQ. DNA for the CDR3: TGCGCCAGCAGCCCTGGACATTTCTCTGGAAACACCATATATTTT. It is translated as CASSPGHFSGNTIYF.

The V and J genes are TRBV5-1 and TRBJ2-5; D possibly corresponds to TRBD1 (6 bases). This CDR3 is built from 15 residues. From germline, CDR1 is SGHRS and CDR2 YFSETQ. Trimming removed 0 bases at V and 3 bases at J, with 12 bases between. The CDR3 sequence is CASSLAPGDEETQYF. The DNA of the CDR3 is TGCGCCAGCAGCTTGGCCCCAGGGGACGAAGAGACCCAGTACTTC.

This chain connects TRBV11-3 to TRBJ2-7; D may be TRBD1 (8 bases). This CDR3 region has 16 residues. V dropped 5 bases and J dropped 1 base, with 18 bases sitting between them. Germline CDR1 SGHNT, CDR2 YENEEA. The CDR3 loop reads CASSPPGQGGSYEQYF. CDR3 nucleotide sequence: TGTGCCAGCAGCCCCCCCGGACAGGGAGGGTCCTACGAGCAGTACTTC.

This clonotype was recorded a few times. In DNA form, the CDR3 reads TGTGCCACCAGTGATGCCGGGACTAGCGGGGACAATGAGCAGTTCTTC. This encodes CATSDAGTSGDNEQFF. J is TRBJ2-1 and V is TRBV24-1; 13 positions agree with TRBD2. Germline CDR1 is KGHDR and CDR2 is SFDVKD. This CDR3 spans 16 amino acids. V dropped 3 bases and J dropped 5; count of bases not matched to a gene: 3.

The sample holds a few counts of this clonotype. This sequence joins TRBV7-6 and TRBJ2-1; D is unclear. The CDR3 length is 14 residues. The V gene's germline CDR1 is SGHVS and CDR2 FNYEAQ. V was cut by 2 bases and J by 5 bases, with 10 bases left in between. Written as DNA, the CDR3 is TGTGCCAGCAGCTTACAATATGGGGACAATGAGCAGTTCTTC. Its protein is CASSLQYGDNEQFF.

This clonotype was detected a few times. V gene TRBV13 combines with J gene TRBJ1-1; D might be TRBD1 (6 bases). The CDR3 has 14 residues. Trimming cost V 5 bases and J 1 base, with 11 bases left between them. CDR1 PRHDT and CDR2 FYEKMQ come from the germline V gene (reference sequence). The CDR3 reads CASSLRQENTEAFF. The CDR3, as DNA: TGTGCCAGCAGCCTAAGACAGGAGAACACTGAAGCTTTCTTT. The full variable domain, in which reference TRBV13 and TRBJ1-1 provide the parts outside the CDR3, is AAGVIQSPRHLIKEKRETATLKCYPIPRHDTVYWYQQGPGQDPQFLISFYEKMQSDKGSIPDRFSAQQFSDYHSELNMSSLELGDSALYFCASSLRQENTEAFFGQGTRLTVV.

This chain links TRBV29-1 with TRBJ2-7; D is possibly TRBD2 (6 bases). Trimming took off 7 bases at V and 6 bases at J, with 19 bases between the two ends. The CDR3 spans 13 residues. Germline V lookup: CDR1 SQVTM, CDR2 ANQGSEA. The CDR3 region is CSATRVTEGEQYF. DNA of the CDR3: TGCAGCGCCACCCGGGTTACGGAGGGCGAGCAGTACTTC.

The chain combines TRBV10-3 with TRBJ2-1; 8 bases match TRBD2. Trimming removed 0 bases from V and 1 base from J; junction bases left unmatched: 14. The V gene's germline CDR1 is ENHRY and CDR2 SYGVKD. The CDR3 loop spans 20 amino acids. CDR3 sequence reads: CAISESRGRRGGYSYNEQFF. CDR3 DNA sequence: TGTGCCATCAGTGAGTCGAGGGGTCGACGGGGGGGCTATTCCTACAATGAGCAGTTCTTC.

In its sample, this clonotype was seen a few times. The rearrangement joins TRBV9 to TRBJ2-1, with 11 bases aligning to TRBD1. The trim removed 2 bases at V and 4 bases at J, leaving 2 bases unmatched. This CDR3 is built from 15 residues. CDR1 and CDR2 (germline): SGDLS, YYNGEE. Here the CDR3 reads CASSVGQGGYNEQFF. CDR3 DNA: TGTGCCAGCAGCGTGGGACAGGGGGGGTACAATGAGCAGTTCTTC.

This clonotype has just a few counts. The rearrangement uses TRBV20-1 and TRBJ2-1; 11 positions match TRBD2. Germline CDR1 DFQATT, CDR2 SNEGSKA (reference sequence). The CDR3 is 16 amino acids. The V gene end was trimmed by 3 bases and the J gene end by 6 bases; junction bases not matched to a gene: 10. The CDR3 loop is CSARLASGRSGNEQFF. In DNA, the CDR3 is TGCAGTGCTAGGTTGGCTAGCGGGAGGAGCGGCAATGAGCAGTTCTTC.

The V and J genes are TRBV5-1 and TRBJ2-5, with 9 bases matching TRBD2. Trimming cost V 4 bases and J 2 bases; bases outside gene matches: 9. From germline, CDR1 is SGHRS and CDR2 YFSETQ. The CDR3 extends over 16 amino acids. The CDR3 loop reads CASSSLAGPNQETQYF. The CDR3 coding sequence is TGCGCCAGCAGCAGCCTAGCGGGGCCTAATCAAGAGACCCAGTACTTC.

This clonotype has more than one count but fewer than ten. A much larger clone is a single base away; this may be a read error. The chain employs TRBV7-2 and TRBJ2-1; D unclear. The CDR3 spans 11 residues. CDR1 and CDR2 from the germline V gene are SGHTA and FQGNSA. V lost 3 bases to trimming and J lost 6 bases, with 3 bases between them. The CDR3 nucleotides are TGTGCCAGCAGCTTCCCCAATGAGCAGTTCTTC. Its protein product is CASSFPNEQFF.

This clonotype was recorded a few times. The rearrangement links TRBV4-3 to TRBJ2-6; D is unresolved. This CDR3 is built from 15 residues. From germline, CDR1 is LGHNA and CDR2 YSLEER. V lost 1 base and J 0 bases, leaving 4 bases between the germline ends. As DNA, the CDR3 is TGCGCCAGCAGCCAAGGGTACTCTGGGGCCAACGTCCTGACTTTC. Amino acids: CASSQGYSGANVLTF.

This clonotype has a handful of counts. The J gene is TRBJ2-6, the V gene TRBV5-1, with D unclear. The CDR3 runs to 16 residues. V was cut by 4 bases and J by 0 bases, with 11 bases left in between. Germline CDR1 reads SGHRS; CDR2 reads YFSETQ. CDR3 sequence reads: CASSQTRTSGANVLTF. The CDR3 DNA follows: TGCGCCAGCAGCCAGACACGTACCTCTGGGGCCAACGTCCTGACTTTC.

J is TRBJ2-7 and V is TRBV29-1, with 9 positions matching TRBD1. Germline CDR1 SQVTM, CDR2 ANQGSEA. Unmatched junction bases numbered 3, after V lost 5 bases and J lost 4 bases. The CDR3 loop spans 12 amino acids. The CDR3 DNA is TGCAGCGTTATGACAGGGGGATACGAGCAGTACTTC. Its protein product is CSVMTGGYEQYF.

This clonotype has a handful of counts. The chain combines TRBV28 with TRBJ1-1; TRBD1 might be the D (6 bases). The CDR3 is 15 residues long. V was pared by 2 bases and J by 0 bases, with 10 bases between. Germline loops: CDR1 MDHEN, CDR2 SYDVKM. This CDR3 reads CASSLIQGMNTEAFF. The CDR3 coding sequence is TGTGCCAGCAGTTTAATACAGGGTATGAACACTGAAGCTTTCTTT.

This sequence joins TRBV9 and TRBJ2-5, with TRBD1 matching 8 bases. Losses at the gene ends were 4 bases for V and 2 bases for J; bases not matched to a gene: 16. The CDR3 contains 18 residues. CDR1 and CDR2 from the germline V gene are SGDLS and YYNGEE. In DNA, the CDR3 is TGTGCCAGCAGCCCGCGGACAGGGCTCCAAGCCTTTCAAGAGACCCAGTACTTC. As protein: CASSPRTGLQAFQETQYF.

The V and J genes are TRBV27 and TRBJ2-1; TRBD1 aligns across 9 bases. J gave up 6 bases and V 9 bases, and 12 bases lay outside the gene matches. The CDR3 contains 15 residues. CDR1 and CDR2 (germline): MNHEY, SMNVEV (reference sequence). CDR3 amino acids: CASTGQGQRGNEQFF. For the CDR3, the DNA is TGTGCCAGTACAGGACAGGGGCAGCGGGGCAATGAGCAGTTCTTC.

This clonotype was seen more than once but under ten times. The chain is built from TRBV20-1 and TRBJ2-1; D remains unclear. Trimming removed 5 bases from V and 9 bases from J, with 14 bases in between. Germline V gives CDR1 DFQATT, CDR2 SNEGSKA (reference sequence). The CDR3 is 12 amino acids. CDR3 in amino acids: CSARPRVGEQFF. CDR3 sequence (DNA): TGCAGTGCTCGTCCCCGGGTGGGTGAGCAGTTCTTC.

This clonotype was observed at least ten times. The J gene is TRBJ1-2, the V gene TRBV12-3 or TRBV12-4; D is uncertain. Deletions cut 8 bases from V and 4 bases from J, with 14 bases between. The CDR3 length is 13 residues. CDR3 sequence reads: CASSERETYGYTF. In nucleotides, the CDR3 is TGTGCCAGCTCCGAGAGGGAGACCTATGGCTACACCTTC.